This T cell receptor (beta chain) was captured by sequencing in a study of regulatory T cells in long-lasting Graves disease. This CDR3 comprises 14 residues. Germline V lookup: CDR1 MDHEN, CDR2 SYDVKM. V lost 5 bases to trimming and J lost 0 bases, with 10 bases between them. Time point here: persistent/refractory GD, antithyroid drugs over 5 years with positive TRAb. The TCR library was prepared using RNA isolated from PBMCs. This clonotype was seen many times. Both iRepertoire HTBI primers and Arm-PCR of CDR3 regions were used to build the TCR beta libraries. TCRdb recomputed calls from the multiplex PCR reads with MiXCR, one row per CDR3 protein. The sample lists a few hundred thousand distinct CDR3 sequences; approximately 22% were seen once.

The genes are TRBV28 and TRBJ1-2, with D perhaps TRBD1 (6 bases). This clonotype originated in a female donor with Graves disease. Sample: peripheral blood mononuclear cells (PBMCs), taken when the disease was refractory, from a patient treated with antithyroid drugs. This CDR3 reads CASSRQATNYGYTF. The CDR3 DNA reads TGTGCCAGCAGTCGACAGGCTACTAACTATGGCTACACCTTC.